This section outlines one TCR beta chain sequence together with its context. No antigen is known for it. Data came from immunoSEQ multiplex PCR; TCRdb stores just in-frame clones and leaves some out. The sample lists fewer than 130,000 clones, about 89% occurring once. The data were obtained in a study of identifying expanded T cells in peripheral blood. Collection occurred without any documented infections or immune events in donors. Study-level findings and limits: Technical replicates showed about 1.2 changed clones; two weeks around 15; four weeks 19. Clone count variance between roughly two-week samples rose with total template count.

V shed 2 bases, J shed 9 bases, and the junction held 6 bases outside the gene matches. CDR3 length equals 12 residues. Looked up from germline, CDR1 is GTSNPN and CDR2 is SVGIG (reference sequence). V gene TRBV30 combines with J gene TRBJ2-5, with 7 bases fitting TRBD2. The sample taken for sequencing was blood. The TCR comes from a person between 18 and 75 years old in good health. CDR3 loop: CAWSPAAGAQYF. CDR3 DNA sequence: TGTGCCTGGAGTCCGGCCGCGGGGGCCCAGTACTTC.